A selection of T cell receptor beta chains follows, all from one sample in a study of chemoradiotherapy in HPV16-positive cancers. Using immunoSEQ multiplex PCR, the repertoire was profiled, and TCRdb retains in-frame clones only, with some absent. The sample comprises fewer than 13,000 clones, around 81% of which are singletons, and around 2.8% rests with the top ten. Here the sequenced sample was blood, taken from a patient who underwent chemoradiotherapy. The source of these receptors is a human donor with HPV-associated anogenital cancer. Each CDR3 is given with its conserved first and last residue. A D gene is named only where the DNA matches it firmly. The size field is filled for only some rows; it gives once, few, many or a size class.

cdr3_aa: CASSVGIGISYNEQFF
cdr3_nt: TGTGCCAGCAGCGTAGGAATCGGGATATCCTACAATGAGCAGTTCTTC
v_call: TRBV9
d_call: -
j_call: TRBJ2-1
clone_size: -

cdr3_aa: CASSLETSGARVEQFF
cdr3_nt: TGTGCCAGCAGCTTGGAGACTAGCGGAGCCAGGGTTGAGCAGTTCTTC
v_call: TRBV5-6
d_call: TRBD2
j_call: TRBJ2-1
clone_size: -

cdr3_aa: CASRGLQGVTNEKLFF
cdr3_nt: TGTGCCAGTAGGGGTTTACAGGGGGTAACTAATGAAAAACTGTTTTTT
v_call: TRBV19
d_call: TRBD1
j_call: TRBJ1-4
clone_size: once

cdr3_aa: CASSVVALNTEAFF
cdr3_nt: TGTGCCAGCAGCGTAGTGGCACTTAACACTGAAGCTTTCTTT
v_call: TRBV7-9
d_call: -
j_call: TRBJ1-1
clone_size: -

cdr3_aa: CASSLGAGGYNEQFF
cdr3_nt: TGTGCCAGCAGCTTAGGAGCGGGGGGTTACAATGAGCAGTTCTTC
v_call: TRBV11-2
d_call: TRBD2
j_call: TRBJ2-1
clone_size: -

cdr3_aa: CASSQDFLGGPGELFF
cdr3_nt: TGTGCCAGCAGCCAAGATTTTTTGGGGGGGCCCGGGGAGCTGTTTTTT
v_call: TRBV4-2
d_call: -
j_call: TRBJ2-2
clone_size: -

cdr3_aa: CASSNQATSGGFSTDTQYF
cdr3_nt: TGTGCCAGCAGTAACCAGGCGACTAGCGGGGGCTTCAGCACAGATACGCAGTATTTT
v_call: TRBV9
d_call: TRBD2
j_call: TRBJ2-3
clone_size: -

cdr3_aa: CASSEEQYF
cdr3_nt: TGTGCCAGCAGCGAAGAGCAGTACTTC
v_call: TRBV9
d_call: -
j_call: TRBJ2-7
clone_size: -

cdr3_aa: CASSIGQGGEAFF
cdr3_nt: TGTGCCAGCAGCATTGGACAGGGTGGTGAAGCTTTCTTT
v_call: TRBV7-9
d_call: TRBD1
j_call: TRBJ1-1
clone_size: few

cdr3_aa: CASGAGVRNTEAFF
cdr3_nt: TGTGCCAGTGGTGCGGGTGTCAGGAACACTGAAGCTTTCTTT
v_call: TRBV19
d_call: -
j_call: TRBJ1-1
clone_size: -

cdr3_aa: CSVQEGGDSPLHF
cdr3_nt: TGCAGCGTTCAGGAGGGTGGGGATTCACCCCTCCACTTT
v_call: TRBV29-1
d_call: -
j_call: TRBJ1-6
clone_size: -

cdr3_aa: CASSPAPARGPEQYF
cdr3_nt: TGTGCCAGCAGCCCTGCCCCGGCCAGGGGACCCGAGCAGTACTTC
v_call: TRBV7-6
d_call: -
j_call: TRBJ2-7
clone_size: -

cdr3_aa: CASRPYEGGLVF
cdr3_nt: TGTGCCAGCAGGCCCTACGAGGGGGGATTGGTCTTC
v_call: TRBV27
d_call: -
j_call: TRBJ2-1
clone_size: -

cdr3_aa: CASSQSGQGNAEAFF
cdr3_nt: TGCGCCAGCAGCCAAAGTGGACAGGGGAACGCTGAAGCTTTCTTT
v_call: TRBV4-3
d_call: TRBD1
j_call: TRBJ1-1
clone_size: -

cdr3_aa: CASRQGGVGEKLFF
cdr3_nt: TGTGCCAGCAGACAGGGGGGGGTCGGTGAAAAACTGTTTTTT
v_call: TRBV6-5
d_call: TRBD1
j_call: TRBJ1-4
clone_size: few